The present T cell receptor (beta chain) was sequenced within a study of blood T cell repertoires in COVID-19. Study-level information: Sources were T cells, B-cell-depleted T cells, or PBMCs; the material itself was cDNA or gDNA.

Trimming removed 7 bases from V and 4 bases from J; junction bases left unmatched: 10. This CDR3 is built from 15 residues. Germline CDR1 MNHEY, CDR2 SMNVEV (reference sequence). Using immunoSEQ multiplex PCR, the repertoire was profiled, and TCRdb retains in-frame clones only, with some absent. The table has hundreds of thousands of clones, more than 75% seen once; the top ten hold around 2.5%. This sequence was found in a man between 60 and 75 years old who had recovered from COVID-19. V and J are TRBV27 and TRBJ2-7; 10 bases line up with TRBD1. The sample consisted of PBMCs or T cells enriched from blood (not recorded which). CDR3 sequence reads: CASISPGQGRYEQYF. The CDR3, as DNA: TGTGCCAGCATCTCCCCGGGACAGGGGAGGTACGAGCAGTACTTC.